The 10 T cell receptor beta chains below all came from one sample that was sequenced in a study of chemoradiotherapy in HPV16-positive cancers. Here immunoSEQ multiplex PCR was the method, and the copy in TCRdb shows in-frame clones only, minus some. Among 3,000 to 3,500 clones, roughly 90% were seen once, and the ten largest hold around 3%. Sequencing was performed on tumor tissue, taken from a patient who underwent chemoradiotherapy. These TCRs come from a human donor with HPV-associated anogenital cancer.

The CDR3 loop is CASSLSNLEQFF. CDR3 sequence (DNA): TGTGCCAGCAGCCTGTCGAACCTTGAGCAGTTCTTC. The chain is built from TRBV7-9 and TRBJ2-1, with unresolved D. Trimming removed 5 bases at V and 9 bases at J, with 11 bases between. Germline V CDR1 and CDR2: SEHNR, FQNEAQ (reference sequence). The CDR3 extends over 12 amino acids. The full variable domain, in which reference TRBV7-9 and TRBJ2-1 provide the parts outside the CDR3, is DTGVSQNPRHKITKRGQNVTFRCDPISEHNRLYWYRQTLGQGPEFLTYFQNEAQLEKSRLLSDRFSAERPKGSFSTLEIQRTEQGDSAMYLCASSLSNLEQFFGPGTRLTVL.

This rearrangement joins TRBV27 to TRBJ2-2; D may be TRBD2 (6 bases). V dropped 0 bases and J dropped 5 bases, with 10 bases sitting between them. Germline CDR1 MNHEY, CDR2 SMNVEV (reference sequence). This CDR3 has 15 amino acids. The DNA for the CDR3 is TGTGCCAGCAGTTTATCGAGCGCGGGGACCGGGGAGCTGTTTTTT. This gives the protein CASSLSSAGTGELFF.

The V and J genes are TRBV7-2 and TRBJ1-1, with unresolved D. V gave up 5 bases and J gave up 8 bases, with 21 bases separating them. The CDR3 consists of 15 residues. Germline values: CDR1 SGHTA, CDR2 FQGNSA. The CDR3 sequence: CASSPPRFGSAEAFF. In DNA, the CDR3 is TGTGCCAGCAGCCCCCCCAGGTTTGGGTCGGCCGAAGCTTTCTTT.

The genes are TRBV7-9 and TRBJ1-1, with D perhaps matching TRBD1 (6 bases). Trimming stripped 3 bases from V and 4 bases from J, with 12 bases between. Per the germline V gene, CDR1 is SEHNR and CDR2 is FQNEAQ (reference sequence). The CDR3 is 14 residues long. This CDR3 is CASSFRDNPTEAFF. The CDR3 coding sequence is TGTGCCAGCAGCTTCCGGGACAACCCCACTGAAGCTTTCTTT.

This chain joins TRBV29-1 and TRBJ1-4; D uncertain. Germline CDR1 and CDR2: SQVTM and ANQGSEA. V was shortened by 7 bases and J by 8 bases, with 11 bases between the two germline ends. The length of the CDR3 is 11 residues. CDR3 region: CSGRLGEKLFF. CDR3 bases: TGCAGCGGCCGGTTGGGAGAAAAACTGTTTTTT. Full variable domain (rest looked up from reference TRBV29-1 and TRBJ1-4): SAVISQKPSRDICQRGTSLTIQCQVDSQVTMMFWYRQQPGQSLTLIATANQGSEATYESGFVIDKFPISRPNLTFSTLTVSNMSPEDSSIYLCSGRLGEKLFFGSGTQLSVL.

The chain is built from TRBV7-9 and TRBJ2-2; 7 bases agree with TRBD1. Germline trimming cut 6 bases from V and 5 bases from J; bases unmatched to any gene: 9. This CDR3 has 15 residues. CDR1 SEHNR and CDR2 FQNEAQ come from the germline V gene (reference sequence). CDR3 amino acids: CASSPGQLLTGELFF. CDR3 in DNA: TGTGCCAGCAGTCCGGGACAGCTTCTGACCGGGGAGCTGTTTTTT.

The chain recombines TRBV6-1 with TRBJ1-2; no firm D call. The ends were cut back, 4 bases at V and 6 bases at J, with 18 bases in the middle. Looked up from germline, CDR1 is MNHNS and CDR2 is SASEGT. CDR3 length equals 15 residues. The CDR3 DNA sequence: TGTGCCAGCAGTGTTGAGAGGGCGGTTGGCCATGGCTACACCTTC. Encoded protein: CASSVERAVGHGYTF.

The CDR3 coding sequence is TGCGCCAGCAGCTTCGGGACAGGGCCCCCTGAGGAAAAACTGTTTTTT. Its translation: CASSFGTGPPEEKLFF. The rearrangement uses TRBV5-1 and TRBJ1-4; TRBD1 matches 9 bases. V trimming: 2 bases; J trimming: 8 bases; junction bases outside the gene matches: 10. Germline-derived CDR1 and CDR2 are SGHRS and YFSETQ. This CDR3 has 16 residues. The entire variable domain, with the rest obtained from reference TRBV5-1 and TRBJ1-4, is as follows: KAGVTQTPRYLIKTRGQQVTLSCSPISGHRSVSWYQQTPGQGLQFLFEYFSETQRNKGNFPGRFSGRQFSNSRSEMNVSTLELGDSALYLCASSFGTGPPEEKLFFGSGTQLSVL.

In its sample, this clone was seen once. The chain joins TRBV18 to TRBJ2-2; a weak D match, TRBD1 (6 bases). CDR1 and CDR2 from the germline V gene are KGHSH and LQKENI. Trimming took off 2 bases at V and 3 bases at J, with 7 bases between the two ends. This CDR3 region has 14 residues. The CDR3 nucleotides are TGTGCCAGCTCACCAGGGACACACACCGGGGAGCTGTTTTTT. Translation: CASSPGTHTGELFF.

The CDR3 region has the DNA TGTGCCAGCAGCCTCACTATTAGCGGGAGTACGGACAATGAGCAGTTCTTC. This gives the protein CASSLTISGSTDNEQFF. The V and J genes are TRBV7-9 and TRBJ2-1, with 9 bases matching TRBD2. CDR3 length: 17 amino acids. V lost 5 bases, J lost 5 bases, and 13 bases stayed unmatched. Germline CDR1 is SEHNR and CDR2 is FQNEAQ (reference sequence).